This T cell receptor beta chain was found in a study of metastatic and nonmetastatic thyroid tumors. Study findings and constraints: Relative to benign nodules, malignant thyroid tumors were reportedly characterized by significantly elevated TCR beta diversity in blood and tumor.

Each patient came to thyroid surgery without any prior treatment (of any kind). The CDR3 has 16 residues. In germline, CDR1 is LGHDT, CDR2 YNNKEL (reference sequence). With MiXCR, TCRdb reprocessed the PCR reads. Of about 25,000 clones in the sample, 20% to 25% were seen once. This clone was seen a handful of times. Its target is not known. A read error may explain this, as a much larger clone is one base away. The chain links TRBV3-1 to TRBJ2-1; 7 positions match TRBD2. The receptor was isolated from a male donor with papillary thyroid cancer or a benign thyroid nodule (not recorded which). Some clones in this sample may be carry-over from other donors' samples. Sequencing was performed on blood. The CDR3 is CASSQDAGVSCNEQFF. Written as DNA, the CDR3 is TGTGCCAGCAGCCAAGACGCGGGAGTCTCCTGCAATGAGCAGTTCTTC.